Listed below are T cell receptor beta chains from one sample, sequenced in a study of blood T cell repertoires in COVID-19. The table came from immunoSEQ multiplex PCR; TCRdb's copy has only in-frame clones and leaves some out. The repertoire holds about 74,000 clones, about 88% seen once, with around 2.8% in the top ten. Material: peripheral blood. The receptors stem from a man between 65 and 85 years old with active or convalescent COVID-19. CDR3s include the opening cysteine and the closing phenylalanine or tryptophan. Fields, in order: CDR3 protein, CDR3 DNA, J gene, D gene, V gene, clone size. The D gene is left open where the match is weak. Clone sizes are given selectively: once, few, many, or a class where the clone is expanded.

CASSMTGQGPSPLHF	TGTGCCAGTAGTATGACAGGACAGGGGCCCTCACCCCTCCACTTT	TRBJ1-6	TRBD1	TRBV19	NA
CASRQGGDEKLFF	TGTGCCAGCAGACAGGGGGGGGATGAAAAACTGTTTTTT	TRBJ1-4	TRBD1	TRBV28	NA
CASSESGRGLSGELFF	TGCGCCAGCAGTGAGTCGGGGAGGGGTTTGTCCGGGGAGCTGTTTTTT	TRBJ2-2	TRBD2	TRBV10-2	NA
CASSATGGSNQPQHF	TGTGCCAGCAGCGCGACAGGGGGTAGCAATCAGCCCCAGCATTTT	TRBJ1-5	TRBD1	TRBV9	NA
CASRGTRAPYEQYF	TGTGCCAGCAGGGGGACTAGGGCCCCCTACGAGCAGTACTTC	TRBJ2-7	TRBD2	TRBV6-5	NA
CAWSPGADRGAFF	TGTGCCTGGAGTCCAGGCGCCGACCGGGGAGCTTTCTTT	TRBJ1-1	NA	TRBV30	once
CAWSTGRGATQYF	TGTGCCTGGTCCACAGGGAGGGGAGCTACGCAGTATTTT	TRBJ2-3	NA	TRBV30	NA
CASSHSGRHTDTQYF	TGTGCCAGCAGCCATAGCGGGAGGCACACAGATACGCAGTATTTT	TRBJ2-3	TRBD2	TRBV5-6	NA
CASSYSGPPSNYGYTF	TGTGCCAGCAGTTACTCGGGGCCGCCCTCGAACTATGGCTACACCTTC	TRBJ1-2	NA	TRBV6-6	NA
CASSLVSSTTHSTDTQYF	TGTGCCAGCAGCTTGGTGTCTTCCACTACCCATAGCACAGATACGCAGTATTTT	TRBJ2-3	NA	TRBV5-8	NA
CASSSGQGNTGELFF	TGTGCCAGCAGCTCGGGACAGGGAAACACCGGGGAGCTGTTTTTT	TRBJ2-2	TRBD1	TRBV5-8	NA
CASSPDGLAGVDEQFF	TGCGCCAGCAGCCCGGATGGTCTAGCGGGGGTTGATGAGCAGTTCTTC	TRBJ2-1	TRBD2	TRBV5-1	NA
CASSPRQGADTEAFF	TGTGCCAGCAGCCCCCGACAGGGGGCGGACACTGAAGCTTTCTTT	TRBJ1-1	TRBD1	TRBV6-2/TRBV6-3	NA
CASSLSRTSGHNEQFF	TGTGCCAGCAGTTTATCTCGGACTAGCGGTCACAATGAGCAGTTCTTC	TRBJ2-1	TRBD2	TRBV27	NA
CASSQDPSSYNEQFF	TGCGCCAGCAGCCAAGACCCGAGCTCCTACAATGAGCAGTTCTTC	TRBJ2-1	NA	TRBV4-1	NA
CASSFLAGGLYNEQFF	TGTGCCAGCAGCTTTCTAGCGGGGGGGCTCTACAATGAGCAGTTCTTC	TRBJ2-1	TRBD2	TRBV5-6	NA
CASSYSRGVEAFF	TGTGCCAGCAGTTACTCTCGGGGGGTTGAAGCTTTCTTT	TRBJ1-1	NA	TRBV6-5	NA
CASSRLAGGHTGELFF	TGTGCCAGCAGTAGACTAGCGGGAGGCCACACCGGGGAGCTGTTTTTT	TRBJ2-2	TRBD2	TRBV2	NA